Listed here are 16 T cell receptor beta chains from one sample, sequenced in a study of cytomegalovirus exposure and HLA in healthy donors. The PCR had 60 Vbeta and 13 Jbeta primers. The repertoire was sequenced with immunoSEQ multiplex PCR; TCRdb's copy has only in-frame clones and lacks some. The table shows around 130,000 clones, with approximately 65% occurring only once. Sequencing was performed on PBMCs. The receptors come from a man between 18 and 29 years old in good health and CMV-seronegative.

V gene TRBV7-8 combines with J gene TRBJ2-3; 8 nucleotides match TRBD2. CDR1 is SGHVS, CDR2 FQNEAQ, per germline. V was clipped by 5 bases and J by 6 bases; unmatched bases: 10. There are 15 residues in the CDR3. The CDR3 loop reads CASSPGGRGADTQYF. Written as DNA, the CDR3 is TGTGCCAGCAGCCCAGGCGGGCGGGGGGCCGATACGCAGTATTTT.

The chain joins TRBV5-1 to TRBJ2-1; 8 bases agree with TRBD2. Unmatched junction bases numbered 3, after V lost 2 bases and J lost 2 bases. Germline CDR1 and CDR2: SGHRS and YFSETQ. This CDR3 is built from 15 residues. CDR3 in amino acids: CASSLPGLAYNEQFF. For the CDR3, the DNA is TGCGCCAGCAGCTTACCGGGACTAGCCTACAATGAGCAGTTCTTC. The full variable domain, completed using reference TRBV5-1 and TRBJ2-1, is KAGVTQTPRYLIKTRGQQVTLSCSPISGHRSVSWYQQTPGQGLQFLFEYFSETQRNKGNFPGRFSGRQFSNSRSEMNVSTLELGDSALYLCASSLPGLAYNEQFFGPGTRLTVL.

This clone was observed a handful of times. V gene TRBV7-7 combines with J gene TRBJ2-5; the D is unclear. Germline CDR1 SSHAT, CDR2 FNYEAQ (reference sequence). The CDR3 has 15 residues. Trimming removed 5 bases from V and 2 bases from J, with 15 bases in between. The CDR3: CASSVSVVFQETQYF. The CDR3, as DNA: TGTGCCAGCAGCGTTAGTGTCGTCTTTCAAGAGACCCAGTACTTC.

The rearrangement uses TRBV20-1 and TRBJ2-2; D call uncertain. Germline V gene data show CDR1 as DFQATT and CDR2 as SNEGSKA (reference sequence). CDR3 length equals 11 residues. V was cut by 3 bases and J by 6 bases, with 5 bases left in between. The CDR3 sequence is CSASLAGELFF. CDR3 nucleotide sequence: TGCAGTGCTAGCCTAGCCGGGGAGCTGTTTTTT.

V and J are TRBV29-1 and TRBJ2-1; D possibly corresponds to TRBD2 (6 bases). The germline V gene has CDR1 SQVTM and CDR2 ANQGSEA. The CDR3 is 13 residues long. V lost 7 bases to trimming and J lost 4 bases, with 14 bases between them. DNA of the CDR3: TGCAGCGCACTCGGTGGGACTTACAATGAGCAGTTCTTC. Its translation: CSALGGTYNEQFF.

This chain uses TRBV18 with TRBJ2-7; a possible D gene is TRBD1 (5 bases). The CDR3 spans 13 residues. The V gene lost 2 bases and the J gene lost 0 bases, with 5 bases spanning the gap. CDR1 is KGHSH, CDR2 LQKENI, per germline. CDR3 DNA sequence: TGTGCCAGCTCACCAGACAGCTCCTACGAGCAGTACTTC. Its protein product is CASSPDSSYEQYF.

This clone showed up just a few times. The chain carries TRBV7-8 and TRBJ2-2, with 14 bases matching TRBD2. V shed 5 bases, J shed 0 bases, and the junction held 2 bases outside the gene matches. This CDR3 is built from 17 residues. The germline V gene encodes CDR1 SGHVS and CDR2 FQNEAQ. The CDR3 loop is CASSPGLAGANTGELFF. In DNA form, the CDR3 reads TGTGCCAGCAGCCCGGGACTAGCGGGAGCGAACACCGGGGAGCTGTTTTTT.

This chain connects TRBV5-4 to TRBJ2-7; D uncertain. The V and J ends lost 0 bases and 2 bases respectively, with 6 bases between them. The CDR3 is 13 residues long. Germline V gene sequence: CDR1 SGHNT, CDR2 YYREEE (reference sequence). The CDR3 DNA is TGTGCCAGCAGCTTGGGGCTCACCTACGAGCAGTACTTC. Translated: CASSLGLTYEQYF.

This chain connects TRBV6-1 to TRBJ2-7; no clear D. Trimming took 8 bases from V and 1 from J, leaving 6 bases between them. Germline V gene data show CDR1 as MNHNS and CDR2 as SASEGT. This CDR3 spans 11 amino acids. CDR3 sequence: CASAASYEQYF. CDR3 DNA sequence: TGTGCCAGCGCGGCATCCTACGAGCAGTACTTC.

The V and J genes are TRBV5-4 and TRBJ2-7; TRBD2 matches at 7 bases. The CDR3 runs to 14 residues. The J segment lost 6 bases and the V segment lost 2 bases, leaving 8 bases of the junction unmatched. Per germline, CDR1 SGHNT and CDR2 YYREEE (reference sequence). CDR3 sequence reads: CASSFRGGKGEQYF. CDR3 sequence (DNA): TGTGCCAGCAGCTTTCGGGGAGGGAAGGGCGAGCAGTACTTC.

A single count supports this clone. The V and J genes are TRBV6-1 and TRBJ1-1; the D gene is possibly TRBD1 (6 bases). Germline lookup yields CDR1 MNHNS and CDR2 SASEGT. The CDR3 totals 14 residues. V lost 7 bases and J 1 base, leaving 13 bases between the germline ends. CDR3: CASTRGQRNTEAFF. For the CDR3, the DNA is TGTGCCAGCACCCGTGGACAGAGGAACACTGAAGCTTTCTTT.

V usage is TRBV19 and J usage is TRBJ2-1; 11 bases fit TRBD2. This CDR3 spans 15 amino acids. With 2 bases clipped from V and 9 bases from J, the junction kept 6 bases outside the gene matches. Germline V CDR1 and CDR2: LNHDA, SQIVND (reference sequence). Here the CDR3 reads CASSILLAGGFEQFF. CDR3 nucleotide sequence: TGTGCCAGTAGTATACTTCTAGCGGGAGGTTTTGAGCAGTTCTTC. The whole variable domain, filled in from reference TRBV19 and TRBJ2-1, reads DGGITQSPKYLFRKEGQNVTLSCEQNLNHDAMYWYRQDPGQGLRLIYYSQIVNDFQKGDIAEGYSVSREKKESFPLTVTSAQKNPTAFYLCASSILLAGGFEQFFGPGTRLTVL.

V and J are TRBV5-6 and TRBJ1-1, with 7 bases identical to TRBD1. CDR3 length equals 13 residues. From germline, CDR1 is SGHDT and CDR2 YYEEEE. V gave up 3 bases and J gave up 11 bases; unmatched junction bases: 10. The CDR3 region is CASSSDRRRTAFF. The CDR3 DNA follows: TGTGCCAGCAGCTCGGACAGGAGGAGGACGGCTTTCTTT.

This clone was observed a handful of times. The genes are TRBV29-1 and TRBJ1-5, with TRBD1 as a possible D gene (5 bases). Between the trimmed V and J ends, which lost 5 bases and 3 bases, there was a span of 11 bases. CDR3 size: 13 residues. Germline values: CDR1 SQVTM, CDR2 ANQGSEA. The CDR3 DNA reads as TGCAGCGTTCGAACAGGTATCAATCAGCCCCAGCATTTT. Translated, it gives CSVRTGINQPQHF.

A single count supports this clone. The chain combines TRBV18 with TRBJ2-6, with TRBD1 matching over 7 bases. The V and J ends lost 4 bases and 0 bases, in that order; junction bases with no gene match: 3. The CDR3 is 16 amino acids. Germline V gene lookup returns CDR1 KGHSH and CDR2 LQKENI. CDR3 loop: CASSRPGGSGANVLTF. The CDR3 coding sequence is TGTGCCAGCTCACGGCCAGGGGGCTCTGGGGCCAACGTCCTGACTTTC.

The chain uses TRBV5-1 and TRBJ2-7; TRBD1 matches 10 bases. J was trimmed by 5 bases and V by 2 bases; bases with no gene match: 4. Germline V gene lookup returns CDR1 SGHRS and CDR2 YFSETQ. The CDR3 totals 14 residues. The CDR3 DNA reads as TGCGCCAGCAGCTTAGGACAGGGGGGGAACGAGCAGTACTTC. Amino acid sequence: CASSLGQGGNEQYF.